These T cell receptor beta chains were read from a single sample in a study of read filtering for tumor transcriptome and immune sequencing. MiXCR, run by TCRdb on the reads, gives a single entry per CDR3 protein. The table lists roughly 25,000 distinct CDR3 sequences, more than 20% of them singletons. Material: a population of CD138-negative cells sorted from bone marrow. These TCRs come from a donor at least 40 years old with multiple myeloma. CDR3s leave out the opening cysteine and the closing phenylalanine or tryptophan.

V gene | CDR3 protein
TRBV28 | ASSPARLNTEAF
TRBV7-3 | ASSLSGTSGNNEQF
TRBV15 | ATSRDKLMINEQF
TRBV3-1 | ASGERAGRAQH
TRBV29-1 | SASTGLDTEAF
TRBV5-1 | ASSLGPGTYEQY
TRBV3-1 | ASSRGTSGSYEQY
TRBV5-1 | ASSRRQGGADTQY
TRBV29-1 | SVGTGEDNEQF
TRBV6-5 | ASRDQAGETEAF
TRBV4-1 | TSSFHLFGNTIY
TRBV19 | ASSRGLAGGWEQF
TRBV7-9 | ASSPGTLYTGELF
TRBV2 | ASGDGSGNTIY
TRBV7-2 | ASMGQGLNQPQH
TRBV5-1 | ASSWGDRDLTEAF
TRBV28 | ASSLAGVAGDTQY
TRBV30 | AWSPRGYEQY
TRBV27 | ASSTGTSGSSEQF
TRBV18 | ASSPPSLGGTTEAF
TRBV5-1 | ASSSRTIEEQY
TRBV7-9 | ASSLGGSSGSYEQF
TRBV6-1 | ASIGTGFDQETQY
TRBV28 | ASSPFYRGRSHSDTGELF
TRBV11-2 | ASSPWEGGRGSYNEQF
TRBV20-1 | SARDLRTGNEQF
TRBV10-3 | AISEQGPRTEAF
TRBV20-1 | SARDQTSGQETQY
TRBV28 | ASSLLEETQY
TRBV28 | ASVRGDEQY
TRBV5-1 | ASSLDSRAGQPQH
TRBV18 | ASSQDGTYEQY
TRBV28 | ASSFLRGSADEQF
TRBV4-1 | ASSQEGTSGRWNEQF
TRBV5-6 | ASSFGQGDTEAF
TRBV6-1 | ASSVLGGNPYNEQF
TRBV20-1 | SAVSLGSGEQY
TRBV6-6 | ASSTSSGRPYNEQF
TRBV5-6 | ASSSGLAGRRGSYNEQF
TRBV29-1 | SLPGQGRNEQF
TRBV27 | ASSSQSTGTGYEQY
TRBV2 | ASSVPGTDTQY
TRBV19 | ASSIGGGYNEQF
TRBV29-1 | SVDASGRGETQY
TRBV6-6 | ASIPTSYNEQF
TRBV24-1 | ATSAGRPLAGTAYNEQF
TRBV5-1 | ASSLEYNTMNTEAF
TRBV30 | AWNRRQGNEQF
TRBV20-1 | SAKREYSNQPQH
TRBV20-1 | SARGDRDYYEQY
TRBV29-1 | SVDSGSSYEQY
TRBV20-1 | SARQASGSREQY
TRBV30 | AWTPGRGPGYT
TRBV5-1 | ASSLVRGAGELF